The present entry profiles one T cell receptor beta chain with its context. The antigen is undetermined. A read error may produce the germline difference seen at one junction end. CDR1 and CDR2 from the germline V gene are SEHNR and FQNEAQ (reference sequence). The CDR3 runs to 12 residues. The data originate from a study of T-cell memory formation after mild COVID-19. Whole-study context: Largely, TCR clusters stayed within a single donor.

Points from the study as a whole: Contracting clones localized mainly to CM and EM when CD4+ and mainly to EMRA when CD8+. Pre-infection memory showed some responding clones, and this suggested that cross-reactive memory joined. A second wave expanding day 15 to 37 was CD4+-biased; contracting clones were balanced.

TCRdb re-analysed the 5' RACE reads in MiXCR, keeping a single row per CDR3 protein. The data contain hundreds of thousands of distinct CDR3 sequences, about a fifth of them seen just once; the ten biggest clones take up about an eighth. The sequence was collected from an adult woman who had mild COVID-19 (a few samples of this study predate the infection). Cell type and time point are not known. The specimen was PBMCs or a T cell subset sorted from them (not recorded which). The J gene is TRBJ1-2, the V gene TRBV7-9; D gene ambiguous. In DNA, the CDR3 is TGTGCCAGCAGCTTAGACGGGGAGCGACCCCAATTC. Translation: CASSLDGERPQF.